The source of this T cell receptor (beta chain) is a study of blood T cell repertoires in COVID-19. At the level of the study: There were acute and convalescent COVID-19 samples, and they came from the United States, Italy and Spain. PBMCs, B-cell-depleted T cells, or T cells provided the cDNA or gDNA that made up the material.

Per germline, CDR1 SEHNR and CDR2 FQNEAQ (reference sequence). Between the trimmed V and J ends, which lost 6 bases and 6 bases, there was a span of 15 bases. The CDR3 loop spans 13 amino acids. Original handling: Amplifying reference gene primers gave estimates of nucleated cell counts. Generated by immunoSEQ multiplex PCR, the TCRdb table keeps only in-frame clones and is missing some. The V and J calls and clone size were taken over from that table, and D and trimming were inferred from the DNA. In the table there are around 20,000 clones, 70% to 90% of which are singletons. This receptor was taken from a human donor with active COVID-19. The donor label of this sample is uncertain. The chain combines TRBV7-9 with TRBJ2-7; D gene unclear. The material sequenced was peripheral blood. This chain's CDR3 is CASSLGTPGEQYF. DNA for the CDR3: TGTGCCAGCAGTCTGGGCACCCCCGGCGAGCAGTACTTC.